Listed below are T cell receptor beta chains from one sample, sequenced in a study of T cell changes during pregnancy in multiple sclerosis. The protocol was immunoSEQ multiplex PCR, while the TCRdb copy is restricted to in-frame clones and leaves out a portion. The sample includes tens of thousands of clones, approximately 94% of them seen just once. Sequencing used CD8+ T cells from peripheral blood mononuclear cells, obtained in the third trimester of pregnancy. The receptor set was obtained from a female donor with multiple sclerosis, enrolled in a pregnancy study. CDR3s include the opening cysteine and the closing phenylalanine or tryptophan. A D gene is named only where the DNA matches it firmly. A row's size may be missing; if present it is once, few, many or a size class.

d_gene: -; j_gene: TRBJ2-7; v_gene: TRBV30; abundance: -; CDR3nt: TGTGCCTGGAGTCTCAGCGGGCGCCGGCAGTACTTC; CDR3aa: CAWSLSGRRQYF
d_gene: TRBD2; j_gene: TRBJ2-7; v_gene: TRBV9; abundance: -; CDR3nt: TGTGCCAGCAGCGTAAGCGGGAGCGGCAACGAGCAGTACTTC; CDR3aa: CASSVSGSGNEQYF
d_gene: TRBD1; j_gene: TRBJ2-7; v_gene: TRBV28; abundance: -; CDR3nt: TGTGCCAGCAGCCAACAGGGGGTTTCTTCCTACGAGCAGTACTTC; CDR3aa: CASSQQGVSSYEQYF
d_gene: -; j_gene: TRBJ2-3; v_gene: TRBV27; abundance: -; CDR3nt: TGTGCCAGCAGTTTATACAGAATTAGCACAGATACGCAGTATTTT; CDR3aa: CASSLYRISTDTQYF
d_gene: -; j_gene: TRBJ1-2; v_gene: TRBV7-2; abundance: -; CDR3nt: TGTGCCAGCAGCTCAACCTCCCTAGGAGTAGCCTATGGCTACACCTTC; CDR3aa: CASSSTSLGVAYGYTF
d_gene: TRBD2; j_gene: TRBJ2-1; v_gene: TRBV6-4; abundance: once; CDR3nt: TGTGCCAGCAGTGACTGGATACTAGCGGGAGCCCATGAGCAGTTCTTC; CDR3aa: CASSDWILAGAHEQFF
d_gene: -; j_gene: TRBJ2-3; v_gene: TRBV9; abundance: -; CDR3nt: TGTGCCAGCAGCGTAGGCGGATCCCCCACAGATACGCAGTATTTT; CDR3aa: CASSVGGSPTDTQYF
d_gene: -; j_gene: TRBJ1-1; v_gene: TRBV27; abundance: once; CDR3nt: TGTGCCAGCAGTTTAGGGTGGGCGAACACTGAAGCTTTCTTT; CDR3aa: CASSLGWANTEAFF
d_gene: TRBD2; j_gene: TRBJ2-1; v_gene: TRBV19; abundance: once; CDR3nt: TGTGCCAGTGGCTTTGCGGGGGCCTACAATGAGCAGTTCTTC; CDR3aa: CASGFAGAYNEQFF
d_gene: -; j_gene: TRBJ2-7; v_gene: TRBV7-9; abundance: -; CDR3nt: TGTGCCAGCAGCCCCACTGCGGGCGAGCAGTACTTC; CDR3aa: CASSPTAGEQYF
d_gene: -; j_gene: TRBJ1-3; v_gene: TRBV9; abundance: -; CDR3nt: TGTGCCAGCAGCGTAGATGGGAGTGGAAACACCATATATTTT; CDR3aa: CASSVDGSGNTIYF
d_gene: -; j_gene: TRBJ2-5; v_gene: TRBV7-7; abundance: -; CDR3nt: TGTGCCAGCAGCTTAGAACACATCCAAGAGACCCAGTACTTC; CDR3aa: CASSLEHIQETQYF
d_gene: TRBD2; j_gene: TRBJ2-1; v_gene: TRBV2; abundance: -; CDR3nt: TGTGCCAGCAGTGATAGGGGCGGGACTAGCGAGTTCTTC; CDR3aa: CASSDRGGTSEFF
d_gene: -; j_gene: TRBJ1-2; v_gene: TRBV7-8; abundance: -; CDR3nt: TGTGCCAGCAGCTTAGACGGTTCGGGTACGCACTATGGCTACACCTTC; CDR3aa: CASSLDGSGTHYGYTF
d_gene: -; j_gene: TRBJ2-7; v_gene: TRBV6-5; abundance: once; CDR3nt: TGTGCCAGCAGTTACTCGGGCACCGCCTACGAGCAGTACTTC; CDR3aa: CASSYSGTAYEQYF
d_gene: -; j_gene: TRBJ1-1; v_gene: TRBV30; abundance: -; CDR3nt: TGTGCCTGGAGTGTACGCGGGGGGAACACTGAAGCTTTCTTT; CDR3aa: CAWSVRGGNTEAFF
d_gene: TRBD2; j_gene: TRBJ2-1; v_gene: TRBV4-3; abundance: -; CDR3nt: TGCGCCAGCAGCCAAGATAGTAAGACGGAGGCGGGAGGGATCGGTCACAATGAGCAGTTCTTC; CDR3aa: CASSQDSKTEAGGIGHNEQFF
d_gene: -; j_gene: TRBJ2-7; v_gene: TRBV5-5; abundance: once; CDR3nt: TGTGCCAGCAGCTTGGGCCACTTCTACGAGCAGTACTTC; CDR3aa: CASSLGHFYEQYF
d_gene: TRBD2; j_gene: TRBJ2-7; v_gene: TRBV4-3; abundance: -; CDR3nt: TGCGCCAGCAGCCAAGATTCTAGCGGGAGGGCCTCCTACGAGCAGTACTTC; CDR3aa: CASSQDSSGRASYEQYF
d_gene: -; j_gene: TRBJ1-5; v_gene: TRBV27; abundance: once; CDR3nt: TGTGCCAGCAGACCCTCTTATGGGGAGGACAATCAGCCCCAGCATTTT; CDR3aa: CASRPSYGEDNQPQHF
d_gene: -; j_gene: TRBJ2-3; v_gene: TRBV13; abundance: -; CDR3nt: TGTGCCAGCAGCTTAGCGTTGTTTACAGATACGCAGTATTTT; CDR3aa: CASSLALFTDTQYF
d_gene: TRBD1; j_gene: TRBJ1-1; v_gene: TRBV4-1; abundance: -; CDR3nt: TGCGCCAGCAGCCAAGCGACAGGGAAAAAGGACACTGAAGCTTTCTTT; CDR3aa: CASSQATGKKDTEAFF
d_gene: -; j_gene: TRBJ2-3; v_gene: TRBV9; abundance: once; CDR3nt: TGTGCCAGCAGCCCATCCGGTCGAGGCATCATAGATACGCAGTATTTT; CDR3aa: CASSPSGRGIIDTQYF
d_gene: -; j_gene: TRBJ1-1; v_gene: TRBV29-1; abundance: -; CDR3nt: TGCAGCGTTTGGGGGGGAGAGGCTGAAGCTTTCTTT; CDR3aa: CSVWGGEAEAFF
d_gene: -; j_gene: TRBJ1-2; v_gene: TRBV21-1; abundance: -; CDR3nt: TGTGCCAGCAGCCCCCGGGTCTATGGCTACACCTTC; CDR3aa: CASSPRVYGYTF
d_gene: -; j_gene: TRBJ1-1; v_gene: TRBV5-5; abundance: -; CDR3nt: TGTGCCAGCAGCTTGCTAGGGGAGGGGAACACTGAAGCTTTCTTT; CDR3aa: CASSLLGEGNTEAFF
d_gene: TRBD2; j_gene: TRBJ2-7; v_gene: TRBV20-1; abundance: -; CDR3nt: TGCAGTGCTCGACTAGCGGGAGACCAGTACTTC; CDR3aa: CSARLAGDQYF
d_gene: TRBD2; j_gene: TRBJ2-7; v_gene: TRBV28; abundance: once; CDR3nt: TGTGCCAGCAGCCGGGAGGGAACCCCCTACGAGCAGTACTTC; CDR3aa: CASSREGTPYEQYF
d_gene: TRBD1; j_gene: TRBJ1-4; v_gene: TRBV9; abundance: once; CDR3nt: TGTGCCAGCAGCCCTAGGACAGGGTTTAATGAAAAACTGTTTTTT; CDR3aa: CASSPRTGFNEKLFF
d_gene: -; j_gene: TRBJ2-3; v_gene: TRBV13; abundance: once; CDR3nt: TGTGCCAGCAGCTCCTTACTCGGTAGCACAGATACGCAGTATTTT; CDR3aa: CASSSLLGSTDTQYF
d_gene: TRBD2; j_gene: TRBJ2-1; v_gene: TRBV10-2; abundance: many; CDR3nt: TGCGCCACCCTGGGACTAGCGGCCTACAATGAGCAGTTCTTC; CDR3aa: CATLGLAAYNEQFF
d_gene: -; j_gene: TRBJ2-7; v_gene: TRBV7-8; abundance: -; CDR3nt: TGTGCCAGCTTCATAGCTAGCGCCACGGACGAGCAGTACTTC; CDR3aa: CASFIASATDEQYF
d_gene: -; j_gene: TRBJ2-7; v_gene: TRBV27; abundance: -; CDR3nt: TGTGCCAGCAGACCGAGGGAAAGCTCCTACGAGCAGTACTTC; CDR3aa: CASRPRESSYEQYF
d_gene: -; j_gene: TRBJ2-2; v_gene: TRBV6-6; abundance: -; CDR3nt: TGTGCCAGCAGTTACTTTAGCGCCTGGGTAGGGGAGCTGTTTTTT; CDR3aa: CASSYFSAWVGELFF
d_gene: TRBD1; j_gene: TRBJ2-7; v_gene: TRBV5-1; abundance: -; CDR3nt: TGCGCCAGCAGCCCGGGGACAGGGGCTGCCTACGAGCAGTACTTC; CDR3aa: CASSPGTGAAYEQYF
d_gene: -; j_gene: TRBJ2-7; v_gene: TRBV30; abundance: -; CDR3nt: TGTGCCTGGAGTGTATCGGGGTACGAGCAGTACTTC; CDR3aa: CAWSVSGYEQYF
d_gene: -; j_gene: TRBJ2-4; v_gene: TRBV13; abundance: -; CDR3nt: TGTGCCAGCACACTGAAGATAGCCAAAAACATTCAGTACTTC; CDR3aa: CASTLKIAKNIQYF
d_gene: TRBD1; j_gene: TRBJ1-1; v_gene: TRBV6-6; abundance: -; CDR3nt: TGTGCCAGCAGTACAGATCAGGGGGCAGGAGCTTTCTTT; CDR3aa: CASSTDQGAGAFF
d_gene: TRBD1; j_gene: TRBJ1-2; v_gene: TRBV6-6; abundance: once; CDR3nt: TGTGCCACCCTACCCCCGGGACAGAACTATGGCTACACCTTC; CDR3aa: CATLPPGQNYGYTF
d_gene: TRBD2; j_gene: TRBJ2-7; v_gene: TRBV6-5; abundance: -; CDR3nt: TGTGCCAGCAGAACGGGACTAGCTTTCTACGAGCAGTACTTC; CDR3aa: CASRTGLAFYEQYF
d_gene: -; j_gene: TRBJ2-7; v_gene: TRBV11-2; abundance: -; CDR3nt: TGTGCCAGCAGCACACTGACTGACAGCTCCTACGAGCAGTACTTC; CDR3aa: CASSTLTDSSYEQYF
d_gene: TRBD1; j_gene: TRBJ1-5; v_gene: TRBV6-6; abundance: -; CDR3nt: TGTGCCAGCAGTCCCCGGGACAGGGAGAATCAGCCCCAGCATTTT; CDR3aa: CASSPRDRENQPQHF
d_gene: -; j_gene: TRBJ2-7; v_gene: TRBV6-1; abundance: -; CDR3nt: TGTGCCTCGACACGGTTTCTCTCCTACGAGCAGTACTTC; CDR3aa: CASTRFLSYEQYF
d_gene: -; j_gene: TRBJ2-1; v_gene: TRBV5-1; abundance: -; CDR3nt: TGCGCCAGCAGCTTGAGAGCCGGGACGGGAGTGAGTGAGCAGTTCTTC; CDR3aa: CASSLRAGTGVSEQFF
d_gene: -; j_gene: TRBJ2-1; v_gene: TRBV7-2; abundance: -; CDR3nt: TGTGCCAGCAGCCAGGGCAATGAGCAGTTCTTC; CDR3aa: CASSQGNEQFF
d_gene: -; j_gene: TRBJ1-5; v_gene: TRBV27; abundance: many; CDR3nt: TGTGCCAGCAGTCCCCTCCCTTTGAATCAGCCCCAGCATTTT; CDR3aa: CASSPLPLNQPQHF
d_gene: TRBD2; j_gene: TRBJ2-7; v_gene: TRBV5-5; abundance: -; CDR3nt: TGTGCCAGCAGCTTACTCCAGCGGGGCCTGTGGGAGCAGTACTTC; CDR3aa: CASSLLQRGLWEQYF
d_gene: -; j_gene: TRBJ2-5; v_gene: TRBV25-1; abundance: once; CDR3nt: TGTGCCAGCAGTGAATCAGGGGATCCCCAAGAGACCCAGTACTTC; CDR3aa: CASSESGDPQETQYF
d_gene: -; j_gene: TRBJ2-2; v_gene: TRBV7-9; abundance: -; CDR3nt: TGTGCCAGCAGCGCGACAGAGAACACCGGGGAGCTGTTTTTT; CDR3aa: CASSATENTGELFF
d_gene: -; j_gene: TRBJ1-4; v_gene: TRBV4-1; abundance: -; CDR3nt: TGCGCCAGCAGCCAGGGTGACGCTGGCAGGGTGGGGGAAAAACTGTTTTTT; CDR3aa: CASSQGDAGRVGEKLFF
d_gene: TRBD1; j_gene: TRBJ2-6; v_gene: TRBV5-8; abundance: -; CDR3nt: TGTGCCAGCAGCGAGGACAGGGATCTCGGGGCCAACGTCCTGACTTTC; CDR3aa: CASSEDRDLGANVLTF
d_gene: -; j_gene: TRBJ2-7; v_gene: TRBV11-2; abundance: -; CDR3nt: TGTGCCAGCAGCTTCGGGGGACGGCACTACGAGCAGTACTTC; CDR3aa: CASSFGGRHYEQYF
d_gene: TRBD2; j_gene: TRBJ2-1; v_gene: TRBV5-6; abundance: -; CDR3nt: TGTGCCAGCAGCTTGGTCGCGGGAGGCTCCTACAATGAGCAGTTCTTC; CDR3aa: CASSLVAGGSYNEQFF
d_gene: TRBD2; j_gene: TRBJ2-5; v_gene: TRBV5-4; abundance: -; CDR3nt: TGTGCCAGCAGCTCAAGGACGGAGGGAGGGGAGACCCAGTACTTC; CDR3aa: CASSSRTEGGETQYF
d_gene: TRBD1; j_gene: TRBJ1-1; v_gene: TRBV19; abundance: -; CDR3nt: TGTGCCAGTATTCCGACAGGGGGAGGGACTGAAGCTTTCTTT; CDR3aa: CASIPTGGGTEAFF